Each of the 31 T cell receptor beta chains below was sequenced from the same sample in a study of blood T cell repertoires in COVID-19. Some clones are missing from TCRdb's copy, which holds only in-frame ones; the method was immunoSEQ multiplex PCR. In the table there are about 210,000 clones, around nine tenths of which are singletons. Sequencing was carried out using peripheral blood. Receptors originate from a man aged 18 to 29 with active or convalescent COVID-19.

This clone came up a few times. The gene calls are TRBV9 and TRBJ2-7; 10 nucleotides align to TRBD2. The length of the CDR3 is 15 residues. Germline CDR1 and CDR2: SGDLS and YYNGEE. Trimming at V came to 1 base and at J to 4 bases, leaving 5 bases not matched to a gene. The CDR3 sequence: CASSVTGLANYEQYF. The CDR3 DNA sequence: TGTGCCAGCAGCGTAACGGGACTAGCGAATTACGAGCAGTACTTC. The complete variable domain, with remaining parts taken from reference TRBV9 and TRBJ2-7, reads DSGVTQTPKHLITATGQRVTLRCSPRSGDLSVYWYQQSLDQGLQFLIQYYNGEERAKGNILERFSAQQFPDLHSELNLSSLELGDSALYFCASSVTGLANYEQYFGPGTRLTVT.

In regard to this clone: A much larger clone is a single base away; this may be a read error. The J gene is TRBJ2-2, the V gene TRBV19; TRBD1 matches at 8 bases. This CDR3 spans 13 amino acids. Germline CDR1 is LNHDA and CDR2 is SQIVND (reference sequence). The junction had 6 bases not matched to a gene; V was cut back by 10 bases and J by 5 bases. This CDR3 is CATDRGATGELFF. The CDR3 bases are TGTGCCACCGACAGGGGCGCGACCGGGGAGCTGTTTTTT.

This clone was recorded a few times. The gene calls are TRBV12-3 or TRBV12-4 and TRBJ1-2, with D maybe TRBD1 (6 bases). Trimming took 3 bases from V and 7 from J, leaving 12 bases between them. CDR3 length: 13 amino acids. The DNA of the CDR3 is TGTGCCAGCAGTTTCGACAGGCGGCGTGGCTACACCTTC. Translation: CASSFDRRRGYTF.

The chain has TRBV12-5 and TRBJ1-1; D gene uncertain. Germline CDR1 LGHNT, CDR2 FRNRAP. V was pared by 7 bases and J by 1 base, with 22 bases between. The CDR3 is 17 amino acids. The CDR3 spells CASARKYETEKNTEAFF. DNA of the CDR3: TGTGCTAGTGCCCGGAAGTACGAAACGGAGAAGAACACTGAAGCTTTCTTT.

The J gene is TRBJ1-1, the V gene TRBV25-1; no definite D call. This CDR3 has 14 residues. Trimming took off 2 bases at V and 1 base at J, with 8 bases between the two ends. Germline-derived CDR1 and CDR2 are MGHDK and SYGVNS. CDR3 coding DNA: TGTGCCAGCAGTGAACTCAGCGAGAACACTGAAGCTTTCTTT. This sequence encodes CASSELSENTEAFF.

The genes are TRBV2 and TRBJ1-6; D unresolved. V was pared by 6 bases and J by 7 bases, with 13 bases between. The CDR3 loop spans 14 amino acids. CDR1 is SNHLY, CDR2 FYNNEI, per germline. The CDR3 is CASSASGRNSPLHF. In DNA form, the CDR3 reads TGTGCCAGCAGCGCCTCGGGGAGGAATTCACCCCTCCACTTT.

The chain joins TRBV11-2 to TRBJ2-1; tentatively, D is TRBD1 (6 bases). CDR3 length: 12 amino acids. V lost 8 bases to trimming and J lost 5 bases, with 10 bases between them. Germline CDR1 SGHAT, CDR2 FQNNGV. CDR3: CASGTYNNEQFF. Written as DNA, the CDR3 is TGTGCCAGCGGGACATACAACAATGAGCAGTTCTTC.

V is TRBV6-2 or TRBV6-3 and J is TRBJ1-6, with 9 bases fitting TRBD1. This CDR3 spans 15 amino acids. Germline CDR1 and CDR2: MNHEY and SVGEGT. V shed 4 bases and J 11 bases; nucleotides not matched to a gene: 9. CDR3 region: CASSSPGQGRTPLHF. CDR3 DNA sequence: TGTGCCAGCAGTTCCCCGGGACAGGGACGAACACCCCTCCACTTT.

This chain joins TRBV2 and TRBJ2-1, with TRBD2 matching over 10 bases. From germline, CDR1 is SNHLY and CDR2 FYNNEI. The CDR3 spans 16 residues. V gave up 4 bases and J gave up 2 bases; unmatched junction bases: 5. This chain's CDR3 is CASSGLAGATYNEQFF. The CDR3 coding sequence is TGTGCCAGCAGTGGCCTAGCGGGAGCCACCTACAATGAGCAGTTCTTC.

This chain uses TRBV5-1 with TRBJ2-2; TRBD1 is a possible D gene (6 bases). CDR1 is SGHRS and CDR2 is YFSETQ in the germline V gene. The length of the CDR3 is 15 residues. The V and J ends lost 1 base and 1 base respectively, with 8 bases between them. The CDR3 bases are TGCGCCAGCAGCTTGTACAGGGTGAACACCGGGGAGCTGTTTTTT. Amino acid sequence: CASSLYRVNTGELFF.

V and J are TRBV7-9 and TRBJ1-2; the D is unclear. CDR1 is SEHNR and CDR2 is FQNEAQ in the germline V gene (reference sequence). Trimming took off 1 base at V and 0 bases at J, with 9 bases between the two ends. The CDR3 runs 15 residues. The CDR3 is CASSLGGGTNYGYTF. Here the CDR3 DNA reads TGTGCCAGCAGCTTAGGTGGAGGGACTAACTATGGCTACACCTTC.

The chain uses TRBV27 and TRBJ2-5; maybe TRBD2 (6 bases). Germline V gives CDR1 MNHEY, CDR2 SMNVEV (reference sequence). The length of the CDR3 is 15 residues. Trimming removed 4 bases from V and 5 bases from J, with 17 bases in between. CDR3 loop: CASSSSTAGWETQYF. Here the CDR3 DNA reads TGTGCCAGCAGTTCCTCCACAGCGGGCTGGGAGACCCAGTACTTC.

The V call is TRBV3-1 (or the pseudogene TRBV3-2), the J call TRBJ2-3, with a possible D match to TRBD2 (5 bases). The CDR3 is 16 residues long. Germline CDR1 and CDR2: LGHDT and YNNKEL (reference sequence). V was shortened by 4 bases and J by 2 bases, with 16 bases between the two germline ends. Here the CDR3 DNA reads TGTGCCAGCAGCCCCCGCCTTAGCGTGTACACAGATACGCAGTATTTT. Residues: CASSPRLSVYTDTQYF.

V gene TRBV3-1 (or the pseudogene TRBV3-2) combines with J gene TRBJ2-1; 7 nucleotides line up with TRBD2. Germline CDR1 is LGHDT and CDR2 is YNNKEL (reference sequence). The ends lost 1 base at V and 7 bases at J; junction bases unmatched: 10. This CDR3 contains 16 residues. The CDR3 sequence: CASSQGQRGLWNEQFF. The CDR3 nucleotides read TGTGCCAGCAGCCAAGGGCAGCGGGGCCTATGGAATGAGCAGTTCTTC.

The rearrangement links TRBV19 to TRBJ1-1, with unresolved D. The CDR3 is 16 amino acids. V lost 6 bases to trimming and J lost 5 bases, with 22 bases between them. From germline, CDR1 is LNHDA and CDR2 SQIVND (reference sequence). For the CDR3, the DNA is TGTGCCAGTAGCCCAGTATTAGGTGAGACGAGGACTGAAGCTTTCTTT. It codes for CASSPVLGETRTEAFF.

The chain links TRBV7-9 to TRBJ2-2; the match to TRBD1 covers 7 bases. The J segment lost 1 base and the V segment lost 5 bases, leaving 4 bases of the junction unmatched. Germline CDR1 and CDR2: SEHNR and FQNEAQ (reference sequence). There are 15 residues in the CDR3. This CDR3 reads CASSRGQLNTGELFF. The CDR3 nucleotides read TGTGCCAGCAGCCGGGGACAGCTGAACACCGGGGAGCTGTTTTTT.

The chain employs TRBV19 and TRBJ1-5; 12 bases agree with TRBD1. With 5 bases clipped from V and 7 bases from J, the junction kept 12 bases outside the gene matches. The length of the CDR3 is 17 residues. In germline, CDR1 is LNHDA, CDR2 SQIVND (reference sequence). DNA for the CDR3: TGTGCCAGTAGTCCTGAAACCGGGACAGGGGGCCGGCAGCCCCAGCATTTT. Protein sequence: CASSPETGTGGRQPQHF.

The rearrangement joins TRBV4-2 to TRBJ1-6; D is unresolved. The V end lost 4 bases, the J end lost 10 bases, and 14 bases lay between the germline ends. The CDR3 consists of 14 residues. Per germline, CDR1 LGHNA and CDR2 YNFKEQ. The CDR3 nucleotides read TGTGCCAGCAGCCCAGACCAGCGGGGATCACCCCTCCACTTT. Translated, it gives CASSPDQRGSPLHF.

This CDR3 reads CASSLGVAGGPSTDTQYF. In DNA form, the CDR3 reads TGTGCCAGCAGCTTGGGAGTAGCGGGAGGACCTAGCACAGATACGCAGTATTTT. This chain links TRBV5-4 with TRBJ2-3; TRBD2 matches at 10 bases. Germline V gives CDR1 SGHNT, CDR2 YYREEE (reference sequence). This CDR3 is 18 amino acids long. The V gene end was trimmed by 0 bases and the J gene end by 0 bases; junction bases not matched to a gene: 7.

V and J are TRBV3-1 (or the pseudogene TRBV3-2) and TRBJ1-2; 8 bases map to TRBD1. The CDR3 covers 15 residues. CDR1 LGHDT and CDR2 YNNKEL come from the germline V gene (reference sequence). The V gene end was trimmed by 0 bases and the J gene end by 4 bases; junction bases not matched to a gene: 4. The DNA of the CDR3 is TGTGCCAGCAGCCAAGACAGGGGGCGCGTCTATGGCTACACCTTC. The encoded protein is CASSQDRGRVYGYTF.

V gene TRBV3-1 (or the pseudogene TRBV3-2) combines with J gene TRBJ2-2; D gene unclear. CDR1 is LGHDT and CDR2 is YNNKEL in the germline V gene (reference sequence). CDR3 length: 16 residues. V dropped 1 base and J dropped 0 bases, with 9 bases sitting between them. The CDR3 reads CASSQGTGSNTGELFF. DNA of the CDR3: TGTGCCAGCAGCCAAGGCACCGGGTCGAACACCGGGGAGCTGTTTTTT.

The chain uses TRBV7-2 and TRBJ1-2; 8 nucleotides align to TRBD1. Germline V gives CDR1 SGHTA, CDR2 FQGNSA. V lost 5 bases and J lost 4; bases outside the gene matches: 9. The length of the CDR3 is 15 residues. The CDR3 is CASSAQDRVGYGYTF. The CDR3 DNA reads TGTGCCAGCAGCGCACAGGACAGGGTTGGCTATGGCTACACCTTC.

This clone was seen more than once but under ten times. The chain uses TRBV4-3 and TRBJ2-1; TRBD2 matches 9 bases. Trimming at V came to 1 base and at J to 4 bases, leaving 5 bases not matched to a gene. This CDR3 has 16 amino acids. Per germline, CDR1 LGHNA and CDR2 YSLEER. CDR3 sequence reads: CASSQGSSGSYNEQFF. The CDR3 DNA reads as TGCGCCAGCAGCCAAGGGAGTAGCGGGAGTTACAATGAGCAGTTCTTC.

This chain joins TRBV3-1 (or the pseudogene TRBV3-2) and TRBJ2-3, with 9 bases fitting TRBD2. This CDR3 is 16 amino acids long. Germline V CDR1 and CDR2: LGHDT, YNNKEL (reference sequence). V shed 0 bases, J shed 4 bases, and the junction held 5 bases outside the gene matches. CDR3 DNA: TGTGCCAGCAGCCAAGAGAGGAGCGGGGGGCCAGATACGCAGTATTTT. Its translation is CASSQERSGGPDTQYF.

The rearrangement joins TRBV24-1 to TRBJ2-2, with a tentative D call TRBD1 (7 bases). Per germline, CDR1 KGHDR and CDR2 SFDVKD. The CDR3 length is 18 residues. Between the trimmed V and J ends, which lost 4 bases and 5 bases, there was a span of 22 bases. The CDR3 nucleotides read TGTGCCACCAGTGACGCGGGGTCCGGGGACAGTCGGACCGGGGAGCTGTTTTTT. Translated: CATSDAGSGDSRTGELFF.

The chain has TRBV29-1 and TRBJ2-3; 8 nucleotides line up with TRBD2. Losses at the gene ends were 7 bases for V and 6 bases for J; bases not matched to a gene: 12. CDR1 is SQVTM and CDR2 is ANQGSEA in the germline V gene. The CDR3 has 14 residues. For the CDR3, the DNA is TGCAGCGGGACAGCGGGGGCCCGTCTGGATACGCAGTATTTT. Protein sequence: CSGTAGARLDTQYF.

The chain uses TRBV2 and TRBJ2-7, with 7 bases that match TRBD2. The CDR3 consists of 14 residues. The V segment lost 6 bases and the J segment 6 bases; nucleotides outside the gene matches: 11. Per the germline V gene, CDR1 is SNHLY and CDR2 is FYNNEI. CDR3 sequence reads: CASSREGLDSEQYF. DNA for the CDR3: TGTGCCAGCAGCCGGGAAGGACTAGACTCCGAGCAGTACTTC.

The rearrangement uses TRBV9 and TRBJ1-1, with 7 bases identical to TRBD1. Trimming at V came to 0 bases and at J to 5 bases, leaving 4 bases not matched to a gene. Per germline, CDR1 SGDLS and CDR2 YYNGEE. CDR3 length: 14 residues. This chain's CDR3 is CASSVVGGETEAFF. CDR3 in DNA: TGTGCCAGCAGCGTAGTAGGGGGCGAGACTGAAGCTTTCTTT.

This clone has just one count. The chain links TRBV28 to TRBJ1-4, with no clear D. V lost 3 bases, J lost 8 bases, and 28 bases lay in between. The CDR3 is made up of 19 amino acids. Germline V gives CDR1 MDHEN, CDR2 SYDVKM. The CDR3 nucleotides are TGTGCCAGCAGTTTTTTGCGGGTTTTGCCAGGCTTAAGAGAGGAAAAACTGTTTTTT. Translating gives CASSFLRVLPGLREEKLFF.

The genes are TRBV4-3 and TRBJ1-4; D might be TRBD1 (6 bases). Germline-derived CDR1 and CDR2 are LGHNA and YSLEER. V gave up 2 bases and J gave up 5 bases, with 15 bases separating them. CDR3 length equals 16 residues. The CDR3 sequence: CASSQNTRTANEKLFF. CDR3 sequence (DNA): TGCGCCAGCAGCCAAAATACCCGGACAGCGAATGAAAAACTGTTTTTT.

The chain recombines TRBV5-1 with TRBJ1-1, with 7 bases matching TRBD1. This CDR3 contains 14 residues. The germline CDR1 and CDR2 sequences are SGHRS and YFSETQ. Trimming cost V 1 base and J 8 bases; bases outside gene matches: 8. The CDR3 nucleotides read TGCGCCAGCAGCTTGAATTACGTACAGGGGGAAGCTTTCTTT. It is translated as CASSLNYVQGEAFF.